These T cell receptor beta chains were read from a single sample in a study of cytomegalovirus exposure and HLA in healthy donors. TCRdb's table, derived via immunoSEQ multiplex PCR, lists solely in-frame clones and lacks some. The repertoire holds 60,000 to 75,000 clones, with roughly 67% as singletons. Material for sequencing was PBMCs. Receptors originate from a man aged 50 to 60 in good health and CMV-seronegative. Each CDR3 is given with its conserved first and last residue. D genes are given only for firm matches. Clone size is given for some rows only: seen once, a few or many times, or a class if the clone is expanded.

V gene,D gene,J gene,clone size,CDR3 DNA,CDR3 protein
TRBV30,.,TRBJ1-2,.,TGTGCCTGGAGTGTTCGGGGGAAGGACTATGGCTACACCTTC,CAWSVRGKDYGYTF
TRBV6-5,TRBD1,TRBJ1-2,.,TGTGCCAGCAGGTACAGGGGGCTGTGGTATGGCTACACCTTC,CASRYRGLWYGYTF
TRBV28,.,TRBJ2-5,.,TGTGCCAGTGACAGCGCCAAGATGACCCAGTACTTC,CASDSAKMTQYF
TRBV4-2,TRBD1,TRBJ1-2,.,TGTGCCAGCAAGCGGACAGGGGATACCCATGGCTACACCTTC,CASKRTGDTHGYTF
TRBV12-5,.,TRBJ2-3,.,TGTGCTAGTGGTTCCCTTTCGGGGGCAGATACGCAGTATTTT,CASGSLSGADTQYF
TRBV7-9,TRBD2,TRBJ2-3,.,TGTTCCAGCAGCTTAGATCTAGCGGGGGTCACAGATACGCAGTATTTT,CSSSLDLAGVTDTQYF
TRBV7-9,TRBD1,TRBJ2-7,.,TGTGCCAGCAGCTTTGACAGGGGGGTGGGAGAGCAGTACTTC,CASSFDRGVGEQYF
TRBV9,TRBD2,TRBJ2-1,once,TGTGCCAGCAGCTCGGGGACTAGCGGGAGGAATGAGCAGTTCTTC,CASSSGTSGRNEQFF
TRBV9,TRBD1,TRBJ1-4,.,TGTGCCAGCAGCGGGACAGGGCGGAATGAAAAACTGTTTTTT,CASSGTGRNEKLFF
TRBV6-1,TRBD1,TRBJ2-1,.,TGTGCCAGCAGTGGGCGGGACAGGGGCACCTACAATGAGCAGTTCTTC,CASSGRDRGTYNEQFF
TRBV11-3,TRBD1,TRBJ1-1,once,TGTGCCAGCAGCTTAGGATTCGGGGGACAGGGAGGGACTGAAGCTTTCTTT,CASSLGFGGQGGTEAFF
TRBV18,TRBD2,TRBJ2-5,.,TGTGCCAGCTCACCAATAAGCGGGGGGGCCCAAGAGACCCAGTACTTC,CASSPISGGAQETQYF
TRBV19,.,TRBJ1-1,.,TGTGCCAGTATACACATAGGAGGGTTCGGGGCTTTCTTT,CASIHIGGFGAFF
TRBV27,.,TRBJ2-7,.,TGTGCCAGCAGTTCTAGGAATCTGAGGCCCTACTACGAGCAGTACTTC,CASSSRNLRPYYEQYF
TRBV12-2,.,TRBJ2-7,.,TGTGCAAGTCGCTTAGGGTTTGGGGACTTCTTTCCCTACGAGCAGTACTTC,CASRLGFGDFFPYEQYF
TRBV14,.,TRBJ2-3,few,TGTGCCAGCAGCCAAGATTGGCCTAGCACAGATACGCAGTATTTT,CASSQDWPSTDTQYF
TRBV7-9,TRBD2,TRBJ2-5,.,TGTGCCAGCAGCTTCGGTAGCGGGGACGCGGAGACCCAGTACTTC,CASSFGSGDAETQYF
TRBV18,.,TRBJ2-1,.,TGTGCCAGCTCACCAATCGACAATGAGCAGTTCTTC,CASSPIDNEQFF
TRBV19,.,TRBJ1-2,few,TGTGCCAGTAGTATTTCAGGGGCCTATGGCTACACCTTC,CASSISGAYGYTF
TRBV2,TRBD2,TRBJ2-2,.,TGTGCCAGCAGAGACGGACGGTCTAGCGGAGCGAACACCGGGGAGCTGTTTTTT,CASRDGRSSGANTGELFF
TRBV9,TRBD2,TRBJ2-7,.,TGTGCCAGCAGCTTCAGCGGGGGATCGGACTACGAGCAGTACTTC,CASSFSGGSDYEQYF
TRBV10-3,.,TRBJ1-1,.,TGTGCCGGTAGGGGTTGGGACACTGAAGCTTTCTTT,CAGRGWDTEAFF
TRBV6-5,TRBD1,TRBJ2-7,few,TGTGCCAGCAGGGGACAGGGCTACGAGCAGTACTTC,CASRGQGYEQYF
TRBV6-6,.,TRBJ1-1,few,TGTGCCAGCAGTTACGAGGCTGGCACTGAAGCTTTCTTT,CASSYEAGTEAFF
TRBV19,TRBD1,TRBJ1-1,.,TGTGCCAGTAGCCGCCTGGACAGGGTAAACACTGAAGCTTTCTTT,CASSRLDRVNTEAFF
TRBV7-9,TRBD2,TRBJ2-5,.,TGTGCCAGCAGCTTTATCGGGGGGAGTCAAGAGACCCAGTACTTC,CASSFIGGSQETQYF
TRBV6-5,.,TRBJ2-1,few,TGTGCCAGCAGTGGTTTACAGGGAAATGAGCAGTTCTTC,CASSGLQGNEQFF
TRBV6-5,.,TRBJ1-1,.,TGTGCCAGCACAACAAACACTGAAGCTTTCTTT,CASTTNTEAFF
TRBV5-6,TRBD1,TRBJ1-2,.,TGTGCCAGCAGACCGGAGGACAGGGTATATGGCTACACCTTC,CASRPEDRVYGYTF
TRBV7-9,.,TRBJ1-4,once,TGTTCCAGCAGCTCGGGGGGCGGATCTGCAACTAATGAAAAACTGTTTTTT,CSSSSGGGSATNEKLFF
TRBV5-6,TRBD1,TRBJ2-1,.,TGTGCCAGCAGCTGGACAGGGAATGAGCAGTTCTTC,CASSWTGNEQFF
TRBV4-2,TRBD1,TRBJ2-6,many,TGTGCCAGCAGCCAAGAGACAGGGGGCTCTGGGGCCAACGTCCTGACTTTC,CASSQETGGSGANVLTF
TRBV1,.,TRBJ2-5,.,TGCACCAGCAGTAGTCGCAGCGGGGGGTACCAAGAGACCCAGTACTTC,CTSSSRSGGYQETQYF
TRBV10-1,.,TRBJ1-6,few,TGCGCCAGCAGACAGGACGTTAATTCACCCCTCCACTTT,CASRQDVNSPLHF